This T cell receptor (beta chain) stems from a study of blood T cells in healthy people across ages (dated by TCRdb to 2014 to 2015). As for the study more broadly: In model experiments, template switching captured about one uniquely barcoded TCR beta cDNA molecule for every two T cells. Using deep sequencing normalized with unique cDNA molecular identifiers, the study measured how TCR beta repertoire diversity changes with age. The donors were split into four age groups: young (average approximately 16 years), middle-aged (around 40), aged (62) and long-lived (approximately 89). To avoid experimental bias, donors of different ages were distributed randomly across sequencing lanes. Using the same blood draw, the study looked at two additional independent replicas of 1 million unique cDNA reads for two donors, one aged 18 to 29 and the other aged 80 or older. Study-wide conclusions, independent of this receptor: Compared with the aged group, the long-lived group had more naive CD4+ T cells, fewer expanded clones and increased TCR diversity, a pattern suggesting age selection. Bulk unsorted PBMC profiling prevented conclusive comparison of naive and antigen-experienced compartments. Because donor CMV infection status was unknown, age-related changes in expanded clonotypes were potentially confounded. As age increased, observed TCR beta diversity per million T cells dropped in a roughly linear way, and a significant reduction was already evident by age around 41. There was a strong correlation between observed TCR beta diversity and the percentage of naive T cells measured by flow cytometry. Estimates of total diversity from one million sequenced T cells were regarded as lower bounds and underestimates.

Library preparation used 5' RACE. Sequencing took place on an Illumina HiSeq 2500. The second PCR ran for about 6 to 11 cycles and used a J-beta primer mix along with a sample-barcoded 5' primer. Each TCR beta cDNA molecule received a unique molecular identifier from a template-switch 5' adaptor carrying 12 random nucleotides. Each sample yielded at least 3 million CDR3-containing paired-end reads. All of the RNA was converted into first-strand cDNA using the Mint cDNA synthesis kit, with a TRBC-specific oligonucleotide serving as the primer. Following uracil-DNA glycosylase treatment, a first 18-cycle PCR with universal primers M1SS and BC2_uni_R was performed on all cDNA. From the authors' description of their analysis: For normalization, 1 million high-quality reads, each with a distinct molecular identifier, were randomly selected from each sample. Instead of being binned into consensus sequences, reads with shared molecular identifiers were discarded. MiTCR, with a Q25 quality threshold and the strictest error-elimination algorithm, was used for CDR3 identification, clonotype clustering and error correction. A nonparametric unseen species model with Euler transformation was used to estimate a lower bound on total TCR beta diversity. TCRdb reanalyzed the raw reads on its own, using fastp at Q25 for trimming and MiXCR for clone calling, and kept in-frame beta chains. When rows share a CDR3 protein, they turn into one entry using the most common DNA and genes. None of the V and J calls come from the authors' own analysis; TCRdb made them. The sample contains 450,000 to 700,000 distinct CDR3 sequences, 25% to 30% of them found a single time. The ten largest clones take up roughly 18% of the sample.

The donors were 40 or so Caucasian individuals from Russia, aged roughly 6 to 100 years, who were systemically healthy. About 10 milliliters of peripheral blood were collected from each donor into EDTA-treated Vacutainer tubes. Ficoll-Paque density-gradient centrifugation was used to isolate PBMCs, with at least 7 million obtained per sample. Trizol reagent was used to extract total RNA from PBMCs, with at least 5.5 micrograms per sample. Naive CD45RAhigh/CD27high T cell percentages were measured by flow cytometry on a PBMC aliquot from every donor. This clonotype has only a few counts. Its binding antigen is unknown. No per-base quality is available; no much larger clone lies one base away. Reading from cysteine to phenylalanine, the CDR3 counts 14 amino acids. Only CDR3 DNA is held: 42 bases, read in frame from base 1. Deletion took 5 bases off V and 0 bases off J, with a span of 9 bases between the germline ends. CDR1 SGHTA and CDR2 FQGNSA were looked up in the germline V gene.

Material for sequencing was blood. This clonotype was obtained from a woman between 65 and 79 years old in good health. This chain is built from TRBV7-2 and TRBJ2-3; D gene: possibly TRBD1, on 5 matching bases. Here is the DNA: TGTGCCAGCAGCCAAGGACACAGCACAGATACGCAGTATTTT. It codes for CASSQGHSTDTQYF.